This T cell receptor beta chain originates from a study of T cells in Graves' hyperthyroidism and ophthalmopathy. Looking at the study overall: Sampling of peripheral blood happened at initial diagnosis, prior to any treatment.

Germline values: CDR1 SGDLS, CDR2 YYNGEE. The CDR3 has 20 amino acids. V was shortened by 0 bases and J by 5 bases, with 26 bases between the two germline ends. Authors of the study amplified TCR beta CDR3 regions from RNA transcripts. Using the HTBI primer set, a first-round RT-PCR was run on the TCR CDR3. Via MiXCR, TCRdb re-called the multiplex PCR reads, giving one row per CDR3 protein. The sample lists approximately 600,000 distinct CDR3 sequences, approximately 15% seen once, with 7.1% in the top ten. This clonotype was obtained from a woman in her late teens or twenties with Graves' ophthalmopathy. The rearrangement joins TRBV9 to TRBJ2-2; weak D call: TRBD1 (6 bases). The sample consisted of blood. The CDR3 DNA follows: TGTGCCAGCAGCGTAGGTTTGCAGGGGCGCGCCGGGCCTGGGACCGGGGAGCTGTTTTTT. This codes for CASSVGLQGRAGPGTGELFF.